Listed here is a single T cell receptor beta chain. Germline CDR1 is MNHEY and CDR2 is SVGAGI. The CDR3 loop spans 13 amino acids. V lost 8 bases and J lost 0, with 11 bases in between. The data were obtained in a study of Ad26.COV2.S vaccination and SARS-CoV-2 variants. Study overall: In the study, Ad26.COV2.S was injected intramuscularly once, or twice 56 days apart.

Repertoires were generated with immunoSEQ multiplex PCR, while TCRdb's copy carries only in-frame clones and drops some. The table records about 320,000 clones, around 81% of them present only once. The treatment was: roughly 19 received Ad26.COV2.S at low or high dose, single or two shots; roughly five received placebo; per-sample allocation not given. Sampling took place 63 days after the first vaccine or placebo injection. V and J are TRBV6-5 and TRBJ2-7; weak D call: TRBD1 (6 bases). This receptor was taken from a person aged 18 to 65 who received the Ad26.COV2.S COVID-19 vaccine or a placebo. This material consisted of peripheral blood, taken in a trial of Ad26.COV2.S vaccine versus placebo. CDR3 coding DNA: TGTGCCAGCGGAGGACAGAACTCCTACGAGCAGTACTTC. This encodes CASGGQNSYEQYF.